This passage covers 27 T cell receptor beta chains from one sample sequenced in a study of blood T cells in healthy people across ages. Through a sample-barcoded 5' primer and a J-beta primer mix, a second PCR was run for roughly 7 to 12 cycles. Each CDR3 protein gets one entry after TCRdb re-called the 5' RACE reads with MiXCR. The sample includes some 1,500,000 distinct CDR3 sequences, roughly two fifths of them seen just once. Sequenced sample: blood. These receptors were collected from a woman aged 18-30 years in good health.

This chain joins TRBV19 and TRBJ2-1, with D possibly matching TRBD2 (5 bases). Trimming took off 0 bases at V and 0 bases at J, with 12 bases between the two ends. The CDR3 is made up of 17 amino acids. The germline CDR1 and CDR2 sequences are LNHDA and SQIVND (reference sequence). In nucleotides, the CDR3 is TGTGCCAGTAGTATAGATGGCGGAGGCGCCTCCTACAATGAGCAGTTCTTC. Protein: CASSIDGGGASYNEQFF.

The V gene is TRBV4-1, the J gene TRBJ2-2; unclear D gene. Per germline, CDR1 MGHRA and CDR2 YSYEKL. CDR3 length: 14 amino acids. Trimming removed 5 bases at V and 1 base at J, with 8 bases between. The CDR3 DNA reads TGCGCCAGCAGCACGGACCAGAACACCGGGGAGCTGTTTTTT. Protein product: CASSTDQNTGELFF.

Concerning this clonotype: This sequence may be a read error, since a much larger clone differs from it by one base. The rearrangement joins TRBV12-3 or TRBV12-4 to TRBJ2-5, with no clear D. V lost 6 bases, J lost 11 bases, and 22 bases lay in between. The CDR3 has 14 residues. CDR3 in amino acids: CASSSGLPYNEQYF. CDR3 sequence (DNA): TGTGCCAGCAGCTCCGGTCTCCCCTACAATGAGCAGTACTTC.

This clonotype was detected once. The chain carries TRBV12-3 or TRBV12-4 and TRBJ1-4; TRBD1 aligns across 8 bases. CDR3 length: 12 amino acids. Losses at the gene ends were 6 bases for V and 8 bases for J; bases not matched to a gene: 2. CDR3 DNA: TGTGCCAGCAGCTGGGACAGGGAAAAACTGTTTTTT. Its protein product is CASSWDREKLFF.

The chain is built from TRBV20-1 and TRBJ2-3; 8 bases line up with TRBD2. The CDR3 loop spans 15 amino acids. CDR1 and CDR2 from the germline V gene are DFQATT and SNEGSKA (reference sequence). Germline trimming cut 1 base from V and 0 bases from J; bases unmatched to any gene: 3. The CDR3 region is CSARGGGSSTDTQYF. CDR3 in DNA: TGCAGTGCTAGAGGCGGGGGGTCTAGCACAGATACGCAGTATTTT.

The chain uses TRBV9 and TRBJ1-1; D is undetermined. V gave up 0 bases and J gave up 1 base, with 10 bases separating them. Looked up from germline, CDR1 is SGDLS and CDR2 is YYNGEE. The CDR3 covers 15 residues. The CDR3 bases are TGTGCCAGCAGCGTAGTAGTCAACAAGAACACTGAAGCTTTCTTT. This codes for CASSVVVNKNTEAFF.

The V gene is TRBV6-1, the J gene TRBJ2-6; tentative D call: TRBD1 (6 bases). Germline CDR1 MNHNS, CDR2 SASEGT. The CDR3 extends over 17 amino acids. V lost 5 bases and J 2 bases, leaving 16 bases between the germline ends. The CDR3 sequence: CASSPRTVSTGANVLTF. The DNA of the CDR3 is TGTGCCAGCAGTCCCCGGACAGTCAGCACTGGGGCCAACGTCCTGACTTTC.

This clonotype has a handful of counts. The V gene is TRBV7-8, the J gene TRBJ2-5; 7 bases match TRBD1. V shed 4 bases, J shed 1 base, and the junction held 9 bases outside the gene matches. Per the germline V gene, CDR1 is SGHVS and CDR2 is FQNEAQ. The CDR3 covers 16 residues. This chain's CDR3 is CASSWVLRQGQETQYF. DNA for the CDR3: TGTGCCAGCAGCTGGGTTCTTCGACAGGGCCAAGAGACCCAGTACTTC.

This clonotype turned up a few times. V usage is TRBV29-1 and J usage is TRBJ1-2; perhaps TRBD1 as D (5 bases). Germline V gene lookup returns CDR1 SQVTM and CDR2 ANQGSEA. CDR3 length: 14 amino acids. Trimming cost V 3 bases and J 4 bases, with 15 bases left between them. The DNA of the CDR3 is TGCAGCGTTGAGTTGGGGGGTTCAGGCTATGGCTACACCTTC. Its translation: CSVELGGSGYGYTF.

Only a few counts were recorded for this clonotype. The chain joins TRBV2 to TRBJ1-1, with D possibly matching TRBD1 (6 bases). The V end was cut by 3 bases, the J end by 7 bases, with 18 bases between. Germline lookup yields CDR1 SNHLY and CDR2 FYNNEI. The CDR3 runs to 15 residues. CDR3: CASSDFEPGHREAFF. CDR3 coding DNA: TGTGCCAGCAGTGATTTCGAACCGGGACACCGTGAAGCTTTCTTT.

Only a few counts were recorded for this clonotype. The rearrangement uses TRBV14 and TRBJ2-1, with TRBD2 identical over 11 bases. The V segment lost 1 base and the J segment 10 bases; nucleotides outside the gene matches: 18. This CDR3 is 19 amino acids long. Per the germline V gene, CDR1 is SGHDN and CDR2 is FVKESK. The CDR3 bases are TGTGCCAGCAGCCAAGCCCGTGGGGTCCGGACTAGCGGGCTCTCGGAGCAGTTCTTC. This translates into CASSQARGVRTSGLSEQFF.

This clonotype was counted between two and nine times. The chain uses TRBV20-1 and TRBJ1-2; D gene ambiguous. Germline-derived CDR1 and CDR2 are DFQATT and SNEGSKA (reference sequence). V lost 0 bases and J 0 bases, leaving 8 bases between the germline ends. There are 14 residues in the CDR3. Here the CDR3 reads CSAREAVANYGYTF. The CDR3 DNA is TGCAGTGCTAGAGAAGCTGTAGCTAACTATGGCTACACCTTC.

The chain has TRBV6-2 or TRBV6-3 and TRBJ1-2; D is uncertain. The CDR3 runs 11 residues. The V end was cut by 6 bases, the J end by 8 bases, with 10 bases between. Germline CDR1 is MNHEY and CDR2 is SVGEGT. For the CDR3, the DNA is TGTGCCAGCAGCCACTTGGCGGGCTACACCTTC. Its protein product is CASSHLAGYTF.

About this clonotype: One end of the junction does not line up with germline, which may come from a read error. The chain combines TRBV4-3 with TRBJ1-1; D gene ambiguous. Germline CDR1 and CDR2: LGHNA and YSLEER. CDR3 length: 15 residues. CDR3 coding DNA: TGCGCTAGCAGCCAAGAAAGGACGGGAAACACTGAACCTTTCTTT. It specifies CASSQERTGNTEPFF.

This chain links TRBV11-2 with TRBJ2-7, with unresolved D. CDR1 SGHAT and CDR2 FQNNGV come from the germline V gene. V was clipped by 6 bases and J by 3 bases, with 12 bases between them. The CDR3 contains 13 residues. The CDR3, as DNA: TGTGCCAGCAGGTCAGGCACGGACTACGAGCAGTACTTC. This gives the protein CASRSGTDYEQYF.

The chain recombines TRBV29-1 with TRBJ1-1; no firm D call. Trimming took off 6 bases at V and 3 bases at J, with 11 bases between the two ends. The CDR3 runs to 12 residues. Per germline, CDR1 SQVTM and CDR2 ANQGSEA. The CDR3 region is CSVDRRHTEAFF. The CDR3 coding sequence is TGCAGCGTGGACCGGAGGCACACTGAAGCTTTCTTT. The complete variable domain, with remaining parts taken from reference TRBV29-1 and TRBJ1-1, reads SAVISQKPSRDICQRGTSLTIQCQVDSQVTMMFWYRQQPGQSLTLIATANQGSEATYESGFVIDKFPISRPNLTFSTLTVSNMSPEDSSIYLCSVDRRHTEAFFGQGTRLTVV.

Concerning this clonotype itself: No conserved phenylalanine or tryptophan is present at the end of the CDR3, so a read error is the likely explanation. The gene calls are TRBV7-9 and TRBJ2-7; tentative D call: TRBD2 (6 bases). The CDR3 runs to 14 residues. V lost 2 bases and J lost 2, with 10 bases in between. The V gene's germline CDR1 is SEHNR and CDR2 FQNEAQ (reference sequence). CDR3 in DNA: TGTGCCAGCAGCTTATTAGGACTAACCTACGAGCAGTACCTC. Encoded protein: CASSLLGLTYEQYL.

This clonotype was recorded many times. The rearrangement links TRBV7-2 to TRBJ2-7, with D maybe TRBD1 (6 bases). The V end was cut by 1 base, the J end by 2 bases, with 9 bases between. In germline, CDR1 is SGHTA, CDR2 FQGNSA. The CDR3 contains 14 residues. The CDR3 DNA reads as TGTGCCAGCAGCTTAGTTACAGGGCCCTACGAGCAGTACTTC. Translated: CASSLVTGPYEQYF. Supplemented by reference TRBV7-2 and TRBJ2-7, the full variable domain reads GAGVSQSPSNKVTEKGKDVELRCDPISGHTALYWYRQSLGQGLEFLIYFQGNSAPDKSGLPSDRFSAERTGGSVSTLTIQRTQQEDSAVYLCASSLVTGPYEQYFGPGTRLTVT.

For the CDR3, the DNA is TGCGCCAGCAGCCAAACGCTGGTGACTAAAGAGACCCAGTACTTC. Protein sequence: CASSQTLVTKETQYF. The rearrangement joins TRBV4-3 to TRBJ2-5; weak D call: TRBD2 (5 bases). CDR3 size: 15 residues. The V end lost 2 bases, the J end lost 3 bases, and 13 bases lay between the germline ends. CDR1 LGHNA and CDR2 YSLEER come from the germline V gene.

This sequence joins TRBV6-2 or TRBV6-3 and TRBJ1-2, with D possibly matching TRBD1 (5 bases). Trimming cost V 6 bases and J 2 bases, with 16 bases left between them. This CDR3 spans 15 amino acids. Germline values: CDR1 MNHEY, CDR2 SVGEGT. In DNA form, the CDR3 reads TGTGCCAGCAGCTCTACCTCGACAGCCAACTATGGCTACACCTTC. Its protein product is CASSSTSTANYGYTF.

This clonotype was seen a few times. The V call is TRBV7-2, the J call TRBJ2-7, with TRBD1 identical over 8 bases. The CDR3 has 15 residues. The germline CDR1 and CDR2 sequences are SGHTA and FQGNSA. With V trimmed by 3 bases and J by 3 bases, 7 bases remained unmatched. CDR3 loop: CASSLGQDPYYEQYF. CDR3 sequence (DNA): TGTGCCAGCAGCTTGGGACAGGACCCTTACTACGAGCAGTACTTC.

The V gene is TRBV20-1, the J gene TRBJ1-6; 8 bases map to TRBD1. Germline CDR1 reads DFQATT; CDR2 reads SNEGSKA (reference sequence). There are 14 residues in the CDR3. V trimming: 7 bases; J trimming: 7 bases; junction bases outside the gene matches: 9. Written as DNA, the CDR3 is TGCAGTGGGGCAGGGGGCCGGGAAAATTCACCCCTCCACTTT. Translated, it gives CSGAGGRENSPLHF.

This clonotype has just a few counts. The rearrangement joins TRBV6-5 to TRBJ1-4; 8 bases match TRBD1. CDR3 size: 15 residues. V lost 7 bases and J lost 4; bases outside the gene matches: 8. Germline values: CDR1 MNHEY, CDR2 SVGAGI. The CDR3 sequence is CASKRDRSLNEKLFF. The CDR3 DNA reads TGTGCCAGCAAAAGGGACAGGTCTCTTAATGAAAAACTGTTTTTT.

This clonotype was found a few times. The V call is TRBV27, the J call TRBJ2-4; no reliable D call. V lost 2 bases and J lost 0, with 17 bases in between. The CDR3 is 18 amino acids. Germline CDR1 MNHEY, CDR2 SMNVEV (reference sequence). As DNA, the CDR3 is TGTGCCAGCAGTTTAGCCCACCCGACGGTACTAGCCAAAAACATTCAGTACTTC. Translation: CASSLAHPTVLAKNIQYF.

This clonotype is a singleton in its sample. The chain recombines TRBV19 with TRBJ2-1; 9 nucleotides align to TRBD1. CDR3 size: 15 residues. V shed 5 bases, J shed 5 bases, and the junction held 7 bases outside the gene matches. CDR1 and CDR2 (germline): LNHDA, SQIVND (reference sequence). The CDR3 protein is CASSELGQGNNEQFF. The DNA of the CDR3 is TGTGCCAGTAGTGAATTGGGACAGGGAAACAATGAGCAGTTCTTC.

V usage is TRBV20-1 and J usage is TRBJ1-1, with D perhaps matching TRBD1 (6 bases). In germline, CDR1 is DFQATT, CDR2 SNEGSKA (reference sequence). This CDR3 contains 13 residues. Trimming cost V 3 bases and J 4 bases, with 12 bases left between them. The CDR3, as DNA: TGCAGTGCTAGGGCCAGGGGAGGCACTGAAGCTTTCTTT. Protein: CSARARGGTEAFF.

The genes are TRBV27 and TRBJ2-5; D is unclear. The germline V gene encodes CDR1 MNHEY and CDR2 SMNVEV (reference sequence). This CDR3 region has 15 residues. V lost 1 base, J lost 11 bases, and 20 bases lay in between. CDR3 in amino acids: CASSLYATSYNEQYF. The CDR3 DNA reads TGTGCCAGCAGTTTATACGCGACGAGCTACAATGAGCAGTACTTC.